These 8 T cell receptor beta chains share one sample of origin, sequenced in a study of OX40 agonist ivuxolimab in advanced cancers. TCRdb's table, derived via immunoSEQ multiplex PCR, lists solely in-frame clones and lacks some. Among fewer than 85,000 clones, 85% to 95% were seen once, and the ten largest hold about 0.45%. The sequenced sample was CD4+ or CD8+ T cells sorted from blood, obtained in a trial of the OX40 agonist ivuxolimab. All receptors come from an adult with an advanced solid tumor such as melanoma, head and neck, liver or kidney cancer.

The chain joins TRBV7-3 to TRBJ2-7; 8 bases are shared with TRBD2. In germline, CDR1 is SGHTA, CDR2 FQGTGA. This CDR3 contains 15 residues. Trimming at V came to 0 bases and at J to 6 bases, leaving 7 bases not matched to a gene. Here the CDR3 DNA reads TGTGCCAGCAGCTTAACCGCAGCGGGGGAAGGCGAGCAGTACTTC. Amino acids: CASSLTAAGEGEQYF.

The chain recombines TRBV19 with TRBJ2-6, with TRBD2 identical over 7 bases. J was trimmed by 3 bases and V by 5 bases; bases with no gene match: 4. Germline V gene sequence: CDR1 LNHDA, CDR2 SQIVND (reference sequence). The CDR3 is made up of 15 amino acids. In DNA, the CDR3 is TGTGCCAGTAGTGTTACGGGGGGTGGGGCCAACGTCCTGACTTTC. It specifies CASSVTGGGANVLTF. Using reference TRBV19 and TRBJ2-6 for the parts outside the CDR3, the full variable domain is DGGITQSPKYLFRKEGQNVTLSCEQNLNHDAMYWYRQDPGQGLRLIYYSQIVNDFQKGDIAEGYSVSREKKESFPLTVTSAQKNPTAFYLCASSVTGGGANVLTFGAGSRLTVL.

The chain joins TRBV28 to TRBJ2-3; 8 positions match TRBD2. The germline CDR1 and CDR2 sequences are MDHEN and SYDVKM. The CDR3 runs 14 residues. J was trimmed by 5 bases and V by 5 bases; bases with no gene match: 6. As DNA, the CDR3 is TGTGCCAGCAGTAACGGGGGGGCCAGAGATACGCAGTATTTT. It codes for CASSNGGARDTQYF.

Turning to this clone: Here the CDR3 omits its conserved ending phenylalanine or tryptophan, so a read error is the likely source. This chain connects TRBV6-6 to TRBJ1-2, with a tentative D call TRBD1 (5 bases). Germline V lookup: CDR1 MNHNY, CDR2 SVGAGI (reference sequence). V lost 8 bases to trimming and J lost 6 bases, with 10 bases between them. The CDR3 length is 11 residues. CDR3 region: CASGAENGYTL. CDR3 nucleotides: TGTGCCAGCGGGGCCGAGAATGGCTACACCCTC.

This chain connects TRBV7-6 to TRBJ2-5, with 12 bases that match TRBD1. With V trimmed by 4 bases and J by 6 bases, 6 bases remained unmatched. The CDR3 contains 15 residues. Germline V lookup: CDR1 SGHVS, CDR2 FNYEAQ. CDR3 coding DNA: TGTGCCAGCAGCTGGGGGACAGGGGGCAGAAAGACCCAGTACTTC. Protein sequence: CASSWGTGGRKTQYF.

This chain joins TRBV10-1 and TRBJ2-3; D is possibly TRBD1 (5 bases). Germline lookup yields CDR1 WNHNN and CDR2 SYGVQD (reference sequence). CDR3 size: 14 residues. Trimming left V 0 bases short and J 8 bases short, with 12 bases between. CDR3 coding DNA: TGCGCCAGCAGTGAGTCGGGCAGGGCGGTTACGCAGTATTTT. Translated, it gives CASSESGRAVTQYF.

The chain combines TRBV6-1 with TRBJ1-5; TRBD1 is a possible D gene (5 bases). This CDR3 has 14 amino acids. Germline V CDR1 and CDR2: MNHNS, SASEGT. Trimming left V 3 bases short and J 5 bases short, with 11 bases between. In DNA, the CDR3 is TGTGCCAGCAGTGAGGGACCTTGGGATCAGCCCCAGCATTTT. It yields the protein CASSEGPWDQPQHF.

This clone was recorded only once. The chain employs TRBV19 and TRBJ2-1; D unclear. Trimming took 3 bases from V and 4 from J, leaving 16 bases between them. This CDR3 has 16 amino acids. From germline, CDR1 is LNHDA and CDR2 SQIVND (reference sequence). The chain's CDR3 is CASSILGQATYNEQFF. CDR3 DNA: TGTGCCAGTAGTATCCTTGGGCAGGCGACTTACAATGAGCAGTTCTTC.